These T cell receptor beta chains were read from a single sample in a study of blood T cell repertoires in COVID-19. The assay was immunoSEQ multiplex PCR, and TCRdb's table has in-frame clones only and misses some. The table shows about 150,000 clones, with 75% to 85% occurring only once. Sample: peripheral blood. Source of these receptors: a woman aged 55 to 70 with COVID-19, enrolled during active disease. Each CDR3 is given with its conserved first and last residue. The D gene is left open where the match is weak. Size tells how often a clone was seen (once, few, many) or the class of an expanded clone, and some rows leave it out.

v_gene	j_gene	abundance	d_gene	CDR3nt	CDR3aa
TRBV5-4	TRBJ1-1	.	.	TGTGCCAGCAGCTTGGCACAACCGAACACTGAAGCTTTCTTT	CASSLAQPNTEAFF
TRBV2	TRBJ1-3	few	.	TGTGCCAGCACCTCAGGAAAAAGCTCTGGAAACACCATATATTTT	CASTSGKSSGNTIYF
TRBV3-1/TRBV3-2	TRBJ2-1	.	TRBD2	TGTGCCAGCAGCCAAACGACTAGCGGGGCGACAGGGGAGCAGTTCTTC	CASSQTTSGATGEQFF
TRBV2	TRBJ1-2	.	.	TGTGCCAGCAGTGTAATGCAGTTCGGCTACACCTTC	CASSVMQFGYTF
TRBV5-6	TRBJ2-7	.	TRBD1	TGTGCCAGCAGCCCCGTCGGGACAGGGGCCTACGAGCAGTACTTC	CASSPVGTGAYEQYF
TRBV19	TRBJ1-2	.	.	TGTGCCAGTAGTACCCCTAGGAGCCGCTCAGGCTACACCTTC	CASSTPRSRSGYTF
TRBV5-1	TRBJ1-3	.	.	TGCGCCAGCAGCCCCGGGACAAACTCTGGAAACACCATATATTTT	CASSPGTNSGNTIYF
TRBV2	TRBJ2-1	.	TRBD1	TGTGCCAGCAGAGCCGGGACAGGGACCAACAATGAGCAGTTCTTC	CASRAGTGTNNEQFF
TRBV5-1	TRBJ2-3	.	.	TGCGCCAGCAGCCCGGACTGGGGGGGCACAGATACGCAGTATTTT	CASSPDWGGTDTQYF
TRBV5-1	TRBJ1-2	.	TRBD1	TGCGCCAGCAGAGAGCCGGGACAGGGGGACTATGGCTACACCTTC	CASREPGQGDYGYTF
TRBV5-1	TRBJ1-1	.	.	TGCGCCAGCAGCTTGGCCGTGGGCTACACTGAAGCTTTCTTT	CASSLAVGYTEAFF
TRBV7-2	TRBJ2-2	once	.	TGTGCCAGCAGCGACGCGGGCGGGCGCACCGGGGAGCTGTTTTTT	CASSDAGGRTGELFF
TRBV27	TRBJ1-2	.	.	TGTGCCAGCAGTTTCCACAGGGCTAACTATGGCTACACCTTC	CASSFHRANYGYTF
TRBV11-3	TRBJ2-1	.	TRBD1	TGTGCCAGCAGCCCAACCAGGGGGCATGGAGTGAGATACAATGAGCAGTTCTTC	CASSPTRGHGVRYNEQFF
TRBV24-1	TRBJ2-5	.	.	TGTGCCACCAGTGATTTCGGGGAGACCCAGTACTTC	CATSDFGETQYF
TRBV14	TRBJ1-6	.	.	TGTGCCAGCAGCGAACATCTCGATTCACCCCTCCACTTT	CASSEHLDSPLHF
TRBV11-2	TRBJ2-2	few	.	TGTGCCAGCAGCTCCAACCGGGTGACCGGGGAGCTGTTTTTT	CASSSNRVTGELFF
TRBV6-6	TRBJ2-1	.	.	TGTGCCAGCACTCCCTACCAGGGCAATGAGCAGTTCTTC	CASTPYQGNEQFF
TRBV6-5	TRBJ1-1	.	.	TGTGCCAGCGGTCCGGACTGGCGGAACACTGAAGCTTTCTTT	CASGPDWRNTEAFF
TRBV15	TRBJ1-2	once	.	TGTGCCACCAGCAGGGGGGGAGGTAGGACAAACTATGGCTACACCTTC	CATSRGGGRTNYGYTF
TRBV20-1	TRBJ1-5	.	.	TGCAGTGCTAGAGACGGGGGGCCCCAGCATTTT	CSARDGGPQHF
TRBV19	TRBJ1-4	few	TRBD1	TGTGCCAGTAATACAGGGGCGGCAACTAATGAAAAACTGTTTTTT	CASNTGAATNEKLFF
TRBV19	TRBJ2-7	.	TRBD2	TGTGCCAGTAGTAACGCGGGAGCAACTTACGAGCAGTACTTC	CASSNAGATYEQYF
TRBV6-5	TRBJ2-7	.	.	TGTGCCAGCAGCCTTAACTTGGGCACCTACGAGCAGTACTTC	CASSLNLGTYEQYF
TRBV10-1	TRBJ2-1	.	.	TGCGCCAGCAGTGACAGACTAGGAGACAATGAGCAGTTCTTC	CASSDRLGDNEQFF
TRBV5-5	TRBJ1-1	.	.	TGTGCCAGCAGCTTGGTACAGGCAGAGACTGAAGCTTTCTTT	CASSLVQAETEAFF
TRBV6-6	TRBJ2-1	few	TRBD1	TGTGCCAGCAGTTACTCGACCGGGACAGGGTACAATGAGCAGTTCTTC	CASSYSTGTGYNEQFF
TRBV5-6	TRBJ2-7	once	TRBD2	TGTGCCAGCAGCCCGGGACTAGCGGACTCCTACGAGCAGTACTTC	CASSPGLADSYEQYF
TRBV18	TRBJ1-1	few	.	TGTGCCAGCTCACTGGACAGCGGCACTGAAGCTTTCTTT	CASSLDSGTEAFF
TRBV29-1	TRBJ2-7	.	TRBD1	TGCAGCGCCCAGGGGGGACAGGGGGCCTACGAGCAGTACTTC	CSAQGGQGAYEQYF
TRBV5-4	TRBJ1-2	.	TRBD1	TGTGCCAGCAGCACCCGACAGACAGGGTCTAACTATGGCTACACCTTC	CASSTRQTGSNYGYTF
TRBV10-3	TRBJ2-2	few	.	TGTGCCATCAGTGGGACTGGATCCACCGGGGAGCTGTTTTTT	CAISGTGSTGELFF
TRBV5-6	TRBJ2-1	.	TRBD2	TGTGCCAGCAGCTTCAGGACTAGCGGGAGCGATGAGCAGTTCTTC	CASSFRTSGSDEQFF
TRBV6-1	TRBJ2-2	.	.	TGTGCCAGCAGTGAAGCGCCTCGGGGAGGGGGTAAAAGAGGCGGGGAGCTGTTTTTT	CASSEAPRGGGKRGGELFF
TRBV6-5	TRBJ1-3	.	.	TGTGCCAGCAGTAGCCAGAAGGGGGAAGTATATTTT	CASSSQKGEVYF
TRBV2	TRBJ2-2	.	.	TGTGCCAGCGGAGAAGGGCCACCTGCGAACACCGGGGAGCTGTTTTTT	CASGEGPPANTGELFF
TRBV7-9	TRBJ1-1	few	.	TGTGCCAGCAGCTTATTGGGGGGCACTGAAGCTTTCTTT	CASSLLGGTEAFF
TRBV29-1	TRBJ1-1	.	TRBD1	TGCAGCGTTCCCGGACAGGGAGGAACTGAAGCTTTCTTT	CSVPGQGGTEAFF
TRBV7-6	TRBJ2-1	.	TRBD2	TGTGCCAGCAGATTAGAAACCGGGACTAGTTCTGAGCAGTTCTTC	CASRLETGTSSEQFF
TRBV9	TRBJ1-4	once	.	TGTGCCAGCAGCCCCAATGTTGCAACTAATGAAAAACTGTTTTTT	CASSPNVATNEKLFF
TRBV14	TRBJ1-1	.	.	TGTGCCAGCAGCCAAGGGAGGATGAACACTGAAGCTTTCTTT	CASSQGRMNTEAFF
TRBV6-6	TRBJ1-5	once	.	TGTGCCAGCAAAATACAGGGAAATCAAAATCAGCCCCAGCATTTT	CASKIQGNQNQPQHF
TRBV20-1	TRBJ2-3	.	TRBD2	TGCAGTGCTAGTCCCCCTTTAGCGGGGGGGAGGGCAGATACGCAGTATTTT	CSASPPLAGGRADTQYF
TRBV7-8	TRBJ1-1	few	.	TGTGCCAGCAGCACCGAGGGTAGGAACACTGAAGCTTTCTTT	CASSTEGRNTEAFF
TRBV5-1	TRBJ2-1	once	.	TGCGCCAGCATAGCAGATAACAATGAGCAGTTCTTC	CASIADNNEQFF
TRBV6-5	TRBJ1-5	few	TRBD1	TGTGCCAGCATCCCGTACAGGGGGATCAATCAGCCCCAGCATTTT	CASIPYRGINQPQHF
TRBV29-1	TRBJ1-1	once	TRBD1	TGCAGCGTCGTACAGGGGGGCACTGAAGCTTTCTTT	CSVVQGGTEAFF